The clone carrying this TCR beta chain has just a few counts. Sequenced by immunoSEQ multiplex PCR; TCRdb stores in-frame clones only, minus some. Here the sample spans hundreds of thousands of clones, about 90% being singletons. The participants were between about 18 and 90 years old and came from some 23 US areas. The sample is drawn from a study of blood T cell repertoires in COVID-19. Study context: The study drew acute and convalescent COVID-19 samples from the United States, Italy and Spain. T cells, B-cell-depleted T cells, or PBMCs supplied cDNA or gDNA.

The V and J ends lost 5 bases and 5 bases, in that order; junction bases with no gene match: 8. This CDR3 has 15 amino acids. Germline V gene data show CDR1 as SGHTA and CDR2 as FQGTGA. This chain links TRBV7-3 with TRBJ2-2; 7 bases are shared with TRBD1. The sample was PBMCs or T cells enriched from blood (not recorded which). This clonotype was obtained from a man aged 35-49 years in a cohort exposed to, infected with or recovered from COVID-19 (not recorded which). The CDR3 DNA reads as TGTGCCAGCAGCGCCGGGACAGCTAGGACCGGGGAGCTGTTTTTT. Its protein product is CASSAGTARTGELFF.